These 4 T cell receptor beta chains share one sample of origin, sequenced in a study of shared clonotypes between healthy human individuals. The naive CD8 subset, CD45RO-negative cells positively selected for CCR7, excluded terminally differentiated effector memory CD45RA+ cells. Profiled with immunoSEQ multiplex PCR; TCRdb holds only in-frame clones, not every one. The sample has about 2 million clones, approximately 94% seen once. The sequenced sample consisted of naive CD8+ T cells sorted from blood. The receptor set was obtained from a man aged 18 to 30 in good health.

The V gene is TRBV29-1, the J gene TRBJ2-7, with D possibly matching TRBD1 (6 bases). The CDR3 runs 13 residues. V shed 2 bases and J shed 2 bases, with 10 bases lying between them. The germline V gene encodes CDR1 SQVTM and CDR2 ANQGSEA. CDR3 sequence reads: CSVEFGQPYEQYF. Written as DNA, the CDR3 is TGCAGCGTTGAATTCGGACAGCCCTACGAGCAGTACTTC.

The V and J genes are TRBV5-4 and TRBJ2-7; D remains unclear. Trimming took 0 bases from V and 3 from J, leaving 7 bases between them. CDR1 and CDR2 (germline): SGHNT, YYREEE (reference sequence). The CDR3 is made up of 13 amino acids. CDR3 nucleotides: TGTGCCAGCAGCTTGGACAGTTACTACGAGCAGTACTTC. Amino acid sequence: CASSLDSYYEQYF.

On this clone itself: The germline gene is not matched at one end of the junction; a read error may be the cause. The chain recombines TRBV9 with TRBJ1-4, with D uncertain. The CDR3 totals 13 residues. Germline values: CDR1 SGDLS, CDR2 YYNGEE. In DNA, the CDR3 is TGTGCCAGCAGCGACGCAACTAATGAAGAACTGTTTTTT. The encoded protein is CASSDATNEELFF.

The V call is TRBV30, the J call TRBJ1-3; D remains ambiguous. This CDR3 region has 15 residues. V was pared by 0 bases and J by 1 base, with 10 bases between. Germline V gene lookup returns CDR1 GTSNPN and CDR2 SVGIG (reference sequence). DNA for the CDR3: TGTGCCTGGAGTGTTCCGGGGTTTTCTGGAAACACCATATATTTT. It codes for CAWSVPGFSGNTIYF.